The 26 T cell receptor beta chains presented below share a single source sample, sequenced in a study of blood T cell repertoires in COVID-19 (dated by TCRdb to between 2020 and 2021). Receptor libraries were prepared by the immunoSEQ multiplex PCR assay. TCRdb retrieved this table from immuneACCESS and kept in-frame rearrangements only. Not all clones are present; in checked studies, unresolved V genes account for under half, and no reason is known for the remainder. The sample table contains under 250,000 clones; only one count was recorded for approximately 85% of them. The ten largest clones add up to 4% to 5% of the sample. The sequenced material came from peripheral blood. Receptors originate from a woman aged 70 to 79 with acute or convalescent COVID-19.

This chain joins TRBV5-1 and TRBJ2-7; the D gene is possibly TRBD2 (5 bases). In germline, CDR1 is SGHRS, CDR2 YFSETQ. The CDR3 totals 15 residues. V lost 0 bases to trimming and J lost 3 bases, with 13 bases between them. DNA for the CDR3: TGCGCCAGCAGCTTGGCCATATCGAGGGACTACGAGCAGTACTTC. It yields the protein CASSLAISRDYEQYF.

J is TRBJ1-3 and V is TRBV7-2, with 8 bases identical to TRBD1. This CDR3 comprises 16 residues. The germline CDR1 and CDR2 sequences are SGHTA and FQGNSA. Trimming took 5 bases from V and 4 from J; bases not matched to a gene: 10. Here the CDR3 reads CASSPRQGRTGNTIYF. The CDR3 bases are TGTGCCAGCAGCCCACGACAGGGGAGGACGGGAAACACCATATATTTT.

The genes are TRBV5-1 and TRBJ1-1, with 10 bases matching TRBD1. V dropped 4 bases and J dropped 3; count of bases not matched to a gene: 12. The V gene's germline CDR1 is SGHRS and CDR2 YFSETQ. This CDR3 is 17 amino acids long. CDR3 in amino acids: CASSIQPGTGADTEAFF. CDR3 in DNA: TGCGCCAGCAGCATCCAGCCGGGGACAGGGGCGGACACTGAAGCTTTCTTT.

This clone has only one observation. This sequence joins TRBV18 and TRBJ1-5; the match to TRBD1 covers 10 bases. In germline, CDR1 is KGHSH, CDR2 LQKENI. The ends lost 3 bases at V and 5 bases at J; junction bases unmatched: 10. The CDR3 covers 17 residues. The CDR3 nucleotides read TGTGCCAGCTCACCGCGAAGGGGGGACAGGGGTTATCAGCCCCAGCATTTT. Amino acid sequence: CASSPRRGDRGYQPQHF.

The chain recombines TRBV6-4 with TRBJ2-3; a possible D gene is TRBD1 (5 bases). The CDR3 has 13 amino acids. Germline CDR1 MRHNA, CDR2 SNTAGT. V dropped 4 bases and J dropped 4 bases, with 9 bases sitting between them. The CDR3 region is CASSGGLPDTQYF. DNA for the CDR3: TGTGCCAGCAGTGGGGGCCTGCCAGATACGCAGTATTTT.

J is TRBJ1-1 and V is TRBV3-1 (or the pseudogene TRBV3-2); D ambiguous. V was cut by 5 bases and J by 0 bases, with 10 bases left in between. CDR1 LGHDT and CDR2 YNNKEL come from the germline V gene (reference sequence). This CDR3 is built from 14 residues. CDR3 loop: CASSINTVNTEAFF. The CDR3 coding sequence is TGTGCCAGCAGCATAAATACAGTGAACACTGAAGCTTTCTTT.

V and J are TRBV3-1 (or the pseudogene TRBV3-2) and TRBJ1-1; D ambiguous. Germline lookup yields CDR1 LGHDT and CDR2 YNNKEL (reference sequence). This CDR3 has 14 residues. V was trimmed by 0 bases and J by 4 bases, leaving 9 bases between them. CDR3 region: CASSQDQRGTEAFF. CDR3 nucleotide sequence: TGTGCCAGCAGCCAAGATCAAAGAGGCACTGAAGCTTTCTTT.

The chain joins TRBV4-2 to TRBJ2-3; D is perhaps TRBD1 (6 bases). The V gene's germline CDR1 is LGHNA and CDR2 YNFKEQ. The CDR3 spans 14 residues. V lost 4 bases to trimming and J lost 4 bases, with 12 bases between them. CDR3 nucleotide sequence: TGTGCCAGCAGCCCGAGGACAGTCCCAGATACGCAGTATTTT. As protein: CASSPRTVPDTQYF.

The chain links TRBV18 to TRBJ1-2; TRBD1 is a possible D gene (6 bases). Trimming removed 5 bases from V and 8 bases from J, with 18 bases in between. The CDR3 runs to 14 residues. Per germline, CDR1 KGHSH and CDR2 LQKENI. CDR3 nucleotide sequence: TGTGCCAGCTCAGGCTACACGGGACATTCCGGCTACACCTTC. This sequence encodes CASSGYTGHSGYTF.

This clone was observed a few times. The gene calls are TRBV7-6 and TRBJ2-3, with D possibly being TRBD2 (7 bases). The CDR3 runs 15 residues. With 1 base removed from V and 5 bases from J, the gap between germline ends came to 13 bases. Germline V gives CDR1 SGHVS, CDR2 FNYEAQ. CDR3 bases: TGTGCCAGCAGCTTAGGGGGGGGCCGTGGAGATACGCAGTATTTT. Amino acids: CASSLGGGRGDTQYF.

This chain links TRBV11-2 with TRBJ1-2, with 9 bases identical to TRBD1. J gave up 7 bases and V 3 bases, and 6 bases lay outside the gene matches. Germline assignment: CDR1 SGHAT and CDR2 FQNNGV. This CDR3 has 14 amino acids. The CDR3 DNA reads as TGTGCCAGCAGCTTCGATACAGGGGGCATTGGCTACACCTTC. Translation: CASSFDTGGIGYTF.

This chain connects TRBV5-1 to TRBJ1-2; D not resolved. The CDR3 length is 14 residues. V dropped 1 base and J dropped 0 bases, with 7 bases sitting between them. Germline V CDR1 and CDR2: SGHRS, YFSETQ. CDR3 DNA sequence: TGCGCCAGCAGCTTGCGAGGGCCTAACTATGGCTACACCTTC. This gives the protein CASSLRGPNYGYTF. The whole variable domain, remainder taken from reference TRBV5-1 and TRBJ1-2, is KAGVTQTPRYLIKTRGQQVTLSCSPISGHRSVSWYQQTPGQGLQFLFEYFSETQRNKGNFPGRFSGRQFSNSRSEMNVSTLELGDSALYLCASSLRGPNYGYTFGSGTRLTVV.

This clone has just a few counts. V and J are TRBV6-6 and TRBJ1-5, with D possibly matching TRBD1 (6 bases). The CDR3 has 14 amino acids. Germline V CDR1 and CDR2: MNHNY, SVGAGI (reference sequence). V lost 6 bases to trimming and J lost 5 bases, with 14 bases between them. Here the CDR3 DNA reads TGTGCCAGCAGCCCCGGGACATACTATCAGCCCCAGCATTTT. Its translation: CASSPGTYYQPQHF.

The chain carries TRBV27 and TRBJ2-3; TRBD2 is a possible D gene (5 bases). V shed 3 bases and J shed 6 bases, with 10 bases lying between them. Germline-derived CDR1 and CDR2 are MNHEY and SMNVEV (reference sequence). The CDR3 has 13 amino acids. The chain's CDR3 is CASSLGRGDTQYF. CDR3 DNA sequence: TGTGCCAGCAGTTTGGGGAGAGGGGATACGCAGTATTTT.

This sequence joins TRBV30 and TRBJ1-1, with 7 nucleotides matching TRBD1. Trimming removed 0 bases from V and 9 bases from J; junction bases left unmatched: 7. Germline values: CDR1 GTSNPN, CDR2 SVGIG (reference sequence). The CDR3 is made up of 13 amino acids. This chain's CDR3 is CAWSVAMRGQAFF. In DNA form, the CDR3 reads TGTGCCTGGAGTGTGGCGATGAGGGGGCAAGCTTTCTTT.

The V call is TRBV7-2, the J call TRBJ2-7; D ambiguous. The germline V gene encodes CDR1 SGHTA and CDR2 FQGNSA. The length of the CDR3 is 13 residues. With 5 bases removed from V and 2 bases from J, the gap between germline ends came to 10 bases. CDR3 bases: TGTGCCAGCAGCCCAATACATACCTACGAGCAGTACTTC. This sequence encodes CASSPIHTYEQYF.

The genes are TRBV3-1 (or the pseudogene TRBV3-2) and TRBJ2-2, with 14 bases matching TRBD2. This CDR3 is built from 17 residues. Germline-derived CDR1 and CDR2 are LGHDT and YNNKEL (reference sequence). Trimming removed 2 bases from V and 8 bases from J; junction bases left unmatched: 7. The CDR3 DNA is TGTGCCAGCAGCCAACCCGGACTAGCGGGGGGCCGAGGGGAGCTGTTTTTT. Translated: CASSQPGLAGGRGELFF.

The V gene is TRBV7-8, the J gene TRBJ2-3; TRBD2 aligns across 13 bases. Per the germline V gene, CDR1 is SGHVS and CDR2 is FQNEAQ. Unmatched junction bases numbered 5, after V lost 5 bases and J lost 9 bases. The CDR3 is 14 residues long. CDR3: CASSTGTSGVTQYF. CDR3 nucleotides: TGTGCCAGCAGCACGGGGACTAGCGGGGTGACGCAGTATTTT.

The rearrangement uses TRBV10-3 and TRBJ1-2, with 8 bases that match TRBD1. V shed 5 bases and J 8 bases; nucleotides not matched to a gene: 4. The germline V gene has CDR1 ENHRY and CDR2 SYGVKD. There are 12 residues in the CDR3. The CDR3 bases are TGTGCCATCAGTTCCGACAGGGGCGGCTACACCTTC. This codes for CAISSDRGGYTF.

V is TRBV7-2 and J is TRBJ1-1; 7 positions agree with TRBD1. The CDR3 has 15 amino acids. The V segment lost 6 bases and the J segment 0 bases; nucleotides outside the gene matches: 7. Germline assignment: CDR1 SGHTA and CDR2 FQGNSA. The chain's CDR3 is CASSSRGGMNTEAFF. In DNA, the CDR3 is TGTGCCAGCAGTTCTAGAGGGGGCATGAACACTGAAGCTTTCTTT.

The chain is built from TRBV10-3 and TRBJ2-5; 12 positions match TRBD1. The CDR3 has 16 amino acids. Germline CDR1 ENHRY, CDR2 SYGVKD. The ends lost 5 bases at V and 3 bases at J; junction bases unmatched: 7. CDR3 nucleotide sequence: TGTGCCATCAGTTCCGGGACAGGGGGCGCGAAAGAGACCCAGTACTTC. Translating it yields CAISSGTGGAKETQYF.

This chain links TRBV10-1 with TRBJ1-2, with D perhaps TRBD1 (5 bases). Germline loops: CDR1 WNHNN, CDR2 SYGVQD (reference sequence). The CDR3 has 12 amino acids. Trimming pared 4 bases from V and 8 bases from J, leaving 11 bases between. The CDR3 DNA reads TGCGCCAGCAGTGGCAGGGATGGGGGCTACACCTTC. It codes for CASSGRDGGYTF.

The chain recombines TRBV10-1 with TRBJ1-6; D may be TRBD1 (6 bases). Germline assignment: CDR1 WNHNN and CDR2 SYGVQD (reference sequence). CDR3 size: 13 residues. V was cut by 4 bases and J by 8 bases, with 9 bases left in between. CDR3 sequence (DNA): TGCGCCAGCAGTGGGACAGTAGATTCACCCCTCCACTTT. It yields the protein CASSGTVDSPLHF.

In its sample, this clone was seen many times. The chain combines TRBV4-3 with TRBJ2-7; TRBD2 matches at 7 bases. This CDR3 contains 14 residues. The junction had 0 bases not matched to a gene; V was cut back by 1 base and J by 0 bases. Germline-derived CDR1 and CDR2 are LGHNA and YSLEER. The CDR3 loop reads CASSQGTSSYEQYF. CDR3 sequence (DNA): TGCGCCAGCAGCCAAGGGACTAGCTCCTACGAGCAGTACTTC.

This chain connects TRBV5-4 to TRBJ1-1, with 8 bases lining up with TRBD1. The CDR3 is 13 residues long. Trimming cost V 6 bases and J 4 bases; bases outside gene matches: 5. Germline loops: CDR1 SGHNT, CDR2 YYREEE (reference sequence). CDR3 residues: CASTPTGGTEAFF. Here the CDR3 DNA reads TGTGCCAGCACCCCAACAGGGGGCACTGAAGCTTTCTTT.

Worth noting for this clone: Other DNA sequences in this specimen translate into the identical CDR3. The chain is built from TRBV7-2 and TRBJ1-2; D not certain. Between the trimmed V and J ends, which lost 1 base and 5 bases, there was a span of 5 bases. Germline assignment: CDR1 SGHTA and CDR2 FQGNSA. The CDR3 loop spans 12 amino acids. The CDR3 DNA is TGTGCCAGCAGCTTAGATACATATGGCTACACCTTC. Amino acid sequence: CASSLDTYGYTF. The full variable domain, completed using reference TRBV7-2 and TRBJ1-2, is GAGVSQSPSNKVTEKGKDVELRCDPISGHTALYWYRQSLGQGLEFLIYFQGNSAPDKSGLPSDRFSAERTGGSVSTLTIQRTQQEDSAVYLCASSLDTYGYTFGSGTRLTVV.